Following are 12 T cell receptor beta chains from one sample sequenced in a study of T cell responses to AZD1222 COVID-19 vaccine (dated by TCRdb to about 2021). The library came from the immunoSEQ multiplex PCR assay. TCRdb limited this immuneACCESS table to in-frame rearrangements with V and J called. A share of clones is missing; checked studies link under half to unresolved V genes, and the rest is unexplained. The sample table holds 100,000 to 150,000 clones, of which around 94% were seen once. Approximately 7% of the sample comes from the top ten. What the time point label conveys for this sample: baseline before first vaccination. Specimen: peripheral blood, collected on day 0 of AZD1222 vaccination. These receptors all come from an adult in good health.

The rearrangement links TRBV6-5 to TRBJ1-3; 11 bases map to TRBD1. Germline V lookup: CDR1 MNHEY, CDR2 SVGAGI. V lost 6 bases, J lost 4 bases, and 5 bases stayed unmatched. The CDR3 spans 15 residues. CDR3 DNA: TGTGCCAGCAGCAGGACAGGGGGCTTCGGAAACACCATATATTTT. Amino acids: CASSRTGGFGNTIYF.

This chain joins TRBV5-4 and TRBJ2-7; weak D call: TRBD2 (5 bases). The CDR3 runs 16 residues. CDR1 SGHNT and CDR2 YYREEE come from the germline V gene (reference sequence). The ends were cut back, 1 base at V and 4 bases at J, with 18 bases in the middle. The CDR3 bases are TGTGCCAGCAGCTTGTCCACGGGAATTAAGCTTTACGAGCAGTACTTC. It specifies CASSLSTGIKLYEQYF.

CDR3 region: CASRAGPKHSNQPQHF. The CDR3 bases are TGTGCCAGCAGGGCGGGGCCGAAGCATAGCAATCAGCCCCAGCATTTT. The V call is TRBV6-4, the J call TRBJ1-5, with D possibly being TRBD1 (5 bases). In germline, CDR1 is MRHNA, CDR2 SNTAGT. The CDR3 has 16 amino acids. Trimming stripped 6 bases from V and 0 bases from J, with 15 bases between.

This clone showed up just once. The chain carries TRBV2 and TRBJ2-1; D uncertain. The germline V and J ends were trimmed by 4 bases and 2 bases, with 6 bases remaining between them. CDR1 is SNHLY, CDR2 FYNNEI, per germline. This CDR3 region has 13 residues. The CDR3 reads CASSVGTYNEQFF. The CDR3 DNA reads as TGTGCCAGCAGTGTCGGCACCTACAATGAGCAGTTCTTC.

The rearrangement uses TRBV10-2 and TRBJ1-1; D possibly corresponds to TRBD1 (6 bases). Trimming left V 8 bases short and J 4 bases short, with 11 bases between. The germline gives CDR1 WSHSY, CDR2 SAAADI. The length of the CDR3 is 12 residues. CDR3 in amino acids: CASRQGPTEAFF. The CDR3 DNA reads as TGCGCCAGCCGGCAGGGGCCCACTGAAGCTTTCTTT.

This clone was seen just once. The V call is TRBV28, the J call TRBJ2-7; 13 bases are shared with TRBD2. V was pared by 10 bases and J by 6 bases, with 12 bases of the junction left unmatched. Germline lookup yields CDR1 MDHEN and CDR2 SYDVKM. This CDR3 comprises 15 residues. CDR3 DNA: TGTGCCACCTCCGGGACTAGCGGGATAAATGGCGAGCAGTACTTC. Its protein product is CATSGTSGINGEQYF.

CDR3 in amino acids: CASTSPGTPVADNQPQHF. In DNA, the CDR3 is TGTGCCAGCACCTCCCCCGGGACCCCGGTTGCCGACAATCAGCCCCAGCATTTT. V usage is TRBV2 and J usage is TRBJ1-5, with a weak D call TRBD1 (5 bases). This CDR3 has 18 residues. Germline V gene data show CDR1 as SNHLY and CDR2 as FYNNEI. V dropped 7 bases and J dropped 3 bases, with 25 bases sitting between them.

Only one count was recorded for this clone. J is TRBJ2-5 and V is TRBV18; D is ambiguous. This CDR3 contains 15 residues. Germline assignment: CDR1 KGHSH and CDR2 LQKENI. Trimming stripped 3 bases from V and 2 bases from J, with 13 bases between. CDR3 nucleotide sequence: TGTGCCAGCTCACCGGCGTACAAGCAGCAAGAGACCCAGTACTTC. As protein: CASSPAYKQQETQYF. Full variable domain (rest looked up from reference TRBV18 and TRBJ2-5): NAGVMQNPRHLVRRRGQEARLRCSPMKGHSHVYWYRQLPEEGLKFMVYLQKENIIDESGMPKERFSAEFPKEGPSILRIQQVVRGDSAAYFCASSPAYKQQETQYFGPGTRLLVL.

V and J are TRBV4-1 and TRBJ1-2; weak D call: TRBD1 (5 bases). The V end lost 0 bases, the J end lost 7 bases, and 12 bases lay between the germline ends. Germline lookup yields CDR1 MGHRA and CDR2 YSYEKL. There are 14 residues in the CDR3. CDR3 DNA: TGCGCCAGCAGCCAAGATCCAGGGTGGGGTGGCTACACCTTC. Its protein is CASSQDPGWGGYTF.

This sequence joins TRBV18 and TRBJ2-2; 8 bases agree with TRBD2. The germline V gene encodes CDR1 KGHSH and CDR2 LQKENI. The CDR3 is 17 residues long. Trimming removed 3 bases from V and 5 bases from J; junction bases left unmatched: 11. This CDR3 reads CASSPSGYLAGTGELFF. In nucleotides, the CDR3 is TGTGCCAGCTCACCCAGCGGGTATCTAGCGGGTACCGGGGAGCTGTTTTTT.

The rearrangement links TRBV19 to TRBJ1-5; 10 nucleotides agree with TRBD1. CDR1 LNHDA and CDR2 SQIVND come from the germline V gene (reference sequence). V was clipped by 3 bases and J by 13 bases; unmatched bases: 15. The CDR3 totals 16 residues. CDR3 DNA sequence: TGTGCCAGTAGTATGGGGACAGGGGTAGGGGGAATATTACAGCATTTT. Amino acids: CASSMGTGVGGILQHF.

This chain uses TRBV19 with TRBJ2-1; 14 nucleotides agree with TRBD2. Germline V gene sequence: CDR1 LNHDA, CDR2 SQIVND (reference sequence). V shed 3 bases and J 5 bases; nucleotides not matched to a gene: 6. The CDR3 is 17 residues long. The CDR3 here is CASSIFLTSGRDNEQFF. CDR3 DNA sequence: TGTGCCAGTAGTATTTTTCTGACTAGCGGGAGGGACAATGAGCAGTTCTTC. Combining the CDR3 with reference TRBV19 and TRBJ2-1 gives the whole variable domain DGGITQSPKYLFRKEGQNVTLSCEQNLNHDAMYWYRQDPGQGLRLIYYSQIVNDFQKGDIAEGYSVSREKKESFPLTVTSAQKNPTAFYLCASSIFLTSGRDNEQFFGPGTRLTVL.